This T cell receptor (beta chain) appears in the sequencing data of a study of patients and donors after allogeneic stem cell transplantation. One entry per CDR3 protein results from TCRdb running MiXCR on the RT-PCR reads. The sample lists hundreds of thousands of distinct CDR3 sequences, roughly 38% seen once, with under 14% in the top ten. Germline CDR1 reads DFQATT; CDR2 reads SNEGSKA (reference sequence). With 3 bases removed from V and 4 bases from J, the gap between germline ends came to 13 bases. CDR3 size: 13 residues. This TCR derives from a human donor who was either an allogeneic HSCT recipient or a stem cell or donor lymphocyte infusion donor (not recorded which). It is not recorded whose cells these are; they may come from a transplant donor. The sequenced material came from blood, either unsorted or a sorted T cell fraction (not recorded which). The genes are TRBV20-1 and TRBJ2-7; a weak D match, TRBD1 (6 bases). CDR3 DNA sequence: TGCAGTGCTAGGCGACAGGCCACTTACGAGCAGTACTTC. As protein: CSARRQATYEQYF.